Each of the 13 T cell receptor beta chains below was sequenced from the same sample in a study of blood T cell repertoires in COVID-19. Method: immunoSEQ multiplex PCR; TCRdb's copy keeps in-frame clones and lacks some. This sample has around 480,000 clones, with about 91% found just once. Source material: peripheral blood. The receptors stem from a woman aged 50 to 65 with COVID-19, enrolled during active disease.

The chain uses TRBV19 and TRBJ2-7; 10 nucleotides match TRBD1. V lost 4 bases and J lost 2; bases outside the gene matches: 5. Germline V lookup: CDR1 LNHDA, CDR2 SQIVND (reference sequence). The CDR3 is made up of 15 amino acids. The chain's CDR3 is CASSKTGTGAYEQYF. As DNA, the CDR3 is TGTGCCAGTAGTAAAACCGGGACAGGGGCCTACGAGCAGTACTTC.

The CDR3 sequence: CAWTQGATVQYF. The CDR3 DNA reads TGTGCCTGGACGCAGGGGGCTACGGTGCAGTATTTT. The genes are TRBV30 and TRBJ2-3; TRBD1 matches 8 bases. The germline gives CDR1 GTSNPN, CDR2 SVGIG (reference sequence). J gave up 11 bases and V 4 bases, and 8 bases lay outside the gene matches. The CDR3 extends over 12 amino acids.

About this clone: Other DNA sequences in the sample encode the same CDR3. The V and J genes are TRBV5-1 and TRBJ2-1; 8 bases map to TRBD2. Germline CDR1 and CDR2: SGHRS and YFSETQ. V was pared by 4 bases and J by 4 bases, with 10 bases of the junction left unmatched. The CDR3 extends over 16 amino acids. Here the CDR3 DNA reads TGCGCCAGCAGCCCGAACAGCGGGGGAGATTACAATGAGCAGTTCTTC. Translation: CASSPNSGGDYNEQFF. Complete variable domain (other parts from reference TRBV5-1 and TRBJ2-1): KAGVTQTPRYLIKTRGQQVTLSCSPISGHRSVSWYQQTPGQGLQFLFEYFSETQRNKGNFPGRFSGRQFSNSRSEMNVSTLELGDSALYLCASSPNSGGDYNEQFFGPGTRLTVL.

This clone was seen once. The V gene is TRBV19, the J gene TRBJ2-2, with 8 bases aligning to TRBD1. Germline lookup yields CDR1 LNHDA and CDR2 SQIVND (reference sequence). There are 15 residues in the CDR3. Losses at the gene ends were 11 bases for V and 6 bases for J; bases not matched to a gene: 14. The CDR3 region is CAGPGQGRFAGELFF. The DNA of the CDR3 is TGTGCCGGTCCCGGACAGGGTAGGTTCGCCGGGGAGCTGTTTTTT.

The chain couples TRBV3-1 (or the pseudogene TRBV3-2) to TRBJ2-6, with D maybe TRBD2 (6 bases). The CDR3 runs 17 residues. V was trimmed by 0 bases and J by 5 bases, leaving 14 bases between them. CDR1 is LGHDT, CDR2 YNNKEL, per germline (reference sequence). CDR3 nucleotide sequence: TGTGCCAGCAGCCAAGATCGGGACTCTTGGAGGGCCAACGTCCTGACTTTC. Protein: CASSQDRDSWRANVLTF.

This clone was picked up one time. The gene calls are TRBV29-1 and TRBJ1-1, with 10 bases aligning to TRBD1. The length of the CDR3 is 13 residues. Trimming took 1 base from V and 10 from J; bases not matched to a gene: 6. From germline, CDR1 is SQVTM and CDR2 ANQGSEA. The CDR3 bases are TGCAGCGTTGAAGGCCGACAGGGGGCCCGAGCTTTCTTT. This codes for CSVEGRQGARAFF.

The chain is built from TRBV9 and TRBJ1-2, with 7 bases that match TRBD1. This CDR3 contains 15 residues. V lost 4 bases and J lost 4; bases outside the gene matches: 10. Germline V gene sequence: CDR1 SGDLS, CDR2 YYNGEE. CDR3 DNA: TGTGCCAGCAGCTCTAGCCGGGGACAGCCCTATGGCTACACCTTC. As protein: CASSSSRGQPYGYTF.

The chain couples TRBV6-5 to TRBJ2-2; TRBD2 is a possible D gene (6 bases). With 3 bases removed from V and 5 bases from J, the gap between germline ends came to 10 bases. The V gene's germline CDR1 is MNHEY and CDR2 SVGAGI. The CDR3 covers 14 residues. CDR3 sequence reads: CASSYWGVTGELFF. The CDR3 DNA follows: TGTGCCAGCAGTTATTGGGGGGTAACCGGGGAGCTGTTTTTT.

The table lists this clone with a few counts. As DNA, the CDR3 is TGTGCCATCAGTGAGTCGGCAAGTTCCTCTGGAAACACCATATATTTT. Amino acids: CAISESASSSGNTIYF. This chain links TRBV10-3 with TRBJ1-3; D gene ambiguous. V lost 0 bases and J lost 0, with 9 bases in between. Germline V gene data show CDR1 as ENHRY and CDR2 as SYGVKD. The CDR3 has 16 amino acids.

The CDR3 nucleotides read TGTGCCAGCAGTGAATTTAGTGAAAAACTGTTTTTT. It translates to CASSEFSEKLFF. The chain recombines TRBV6-1 with TRBJ1-4; D gene unclear. From germline, CDR1 is MNHNS and CDR2 SASEGT. V lost 2 bases, J lost 7 bases, and 5 bases lay in between. This CDR3 comprises 12 residues.

The rearrangement uses TRBV6-1 and TRBJ1-1; maybe TRBD1 (5 bases). Germline CDR1 reads MNHNS; CDR2 reads SASEGT. The V end was cut by 0 bases, the J end by 8 bases, with 16 bases between. The CDR3 has 15 amino acids. This CDR3 is CASSEAGGAVGEAFF. Written as DNA, the CDR3 is TGTGCCAGCAGTGAAGCGGGAGGGGCCGTGGGAGAAGCTTTCTTT.

V usage is TRBV7-9 and J usage is TRBJ1-2; D remains unclear. CDR3 length: 14 residues. CDR1 SEHNR and CDR2 FQNEAQ come from the germline V gene (reference sequence). Trimming removed 6 bases at V and 2 bases at J, with 13 bases between. The CDR3 region has the DNA TGTGCCAGCAGAAACTTGGCAGGAAACTATGGCTACACCTTC. This translates into CASRNLAGNYGYTF.

The rearrangement links TRBV5-1 to TRBJ2-2; 7 positions match TRBD1. Trimming took 6 bases from V and 2 from J; bases not matched to a gene: 10. Germline CDR1 SGHRS, CDR2 YFSETQ. This CDR3 is 16 amino acids long. The CDR3, as DNA: TGCGCCAGCACCCCTATTGGGACAGCTAACACCGGGGAGCTGTTTTTT. Translating it yields CASTPIGTANTGELFF. Together with reference TRBV5-1 and TRBJ2-2, the CDR3 gives the full variable domain: KAGVTQTPRYLIKTRGQQVTLSCSPISGHRSVSWYQQTPGQGLQFLFEYFSETQRNKGNFPGRFSGRQFSNSRSEMNVSTLELGDSALYLCASTPIGTANTGELFFGEGSRLTVL.